Presented here are 8 T cell receptor beta chains from one specimen sequenced in a study of cytomegalovirus exposure and HLA in healthy donors. PCR involved 60 Vbeta and 13 Jbeta primers. The repertoire was sequenced with immunoSEQ multiplex PCR; TCRdb's copy has only in-frame clones and lacks some. This repertoire includes approximately 110,000 clones. Material for sequencing was PBMCs. The origin of the receptors is a man aged 18 to 30 in good health and CMV-seronegative.

The chain uses TRBV7-7 and TRBJ2-5; 13 nucleotides line up with TRBD2. The CDR3 is 16 amino acids. The germline V gene encodes CDR1 SSHAT and CDR2 FNYEAQ (reference sequence). The V segment lost 3 bases and the J segment 6 bases; nucleotides outside the gene matches: 7. The CDR3 sequence is CASSFGLAGAIKTQYF. Written as DNA, the CDR3 is TGTGCCAGCAGCTTCGGACTAGCGGGAGCTATAAAGACCCAGTACTTC.

For the CDR3, the DNA is TGCGCCAGCAGCTTGAGGGGACTAGCGGCAGATACGCAGTATTTT. Translated: CASSLRGLAADTQYF. The chain combines TRBV5-1 with TRBJ2-3, with TRBD2 matching over 11 bases. This CDR3 is 15 amino acids long. The germline CDR1 and CDR2 sequences are SGHRS and YFSETQ. Trimming took 1 base from V and 4 from J; bases not matched to a gene: 2.

The V gene is TRBV6-5, the J gene TRBJ1-5, with D perhaps matching TRBD1 (6 bases). The V end was cut by 6 bases, the J end by 9 bases, with 15 bases between. This CDR3 is built from 13 residues. Germline CDR1 and CDR2: MNHEY and SVGAGI. This CDR3 reads CASRGGQRGPQHF. CDR3 DNA: TGTGCCAGCAGGGGCGGACAGCGAGGGCCCCAGCATTTT.

The rearrangement links TRBV15 to TRBJ1-5; D is perhaps TRBD1 (6 bases). CDR3 length: 14 residues. Germline-derived CDR1 and CDR2 are LNHNV and YYDKDF (reference sequence). Trimming removed 5 bases from V and 4 bases from J, with 12 bases in between. In nucleotides, the CDR3 is TGTGCCACCAGCCTTAGGGGGGGAAATCAGCCCCAGCATTTT. Translation: CATSLRGGNQPQHF.

The gene calls are TRBV29-1 and TRBJ1-2; D is unclear. V shed 5 bases and J shed 2 bases, with 9 bases lying between them. The CDR3 loop spans 12 amino acids. CDR1 is SQVTM and CDR2 is ANQGSEA in the germline V gene. This CDR3 reads CSVSRGNYGYTF. The CDR3 nucleotides read TGCAGCGTTTCCCGGGGAAACTATGGCTACACCTTC.

The chain recombines TRBV7-9 with TRBJ2-3; D ambiguous. There are 16 residues in the CDR3. Germline V gives CDR1 SEHNR, CDR2 FQNEAQ (reference sequence). The ends were cut back, 4 bases at V and 0 bases at J, with 14 bases in the middle. As DNA, the CDR3 is TGTGCCAGCAGCTCCCTTTGGGCGTCTAGCACAGATACGCAGTATTTT. It codes for CASSSLWASSTDTQYF.

The rearrangement joins TRBV18 to TRBJ2-5, with 7 positions matching TRBD2. J gave up 2 bases and V 1 base, and 13 bases lay outside the gene matches. The germline V gene encodes CDR1 KGHSH and CDR2 LQKENI. The CDR3 length is 18 residues. Here the CDR3 DNA reads TGTGCCAGCTCACCACGTGATGCGGGAGCGATCCCTCAAGAGACCCAGTACTTC. Protein sequence: CASSPRDAGAIPQETQYF. Based on the CDR3 plus reference TRBV18 and TRBJ2-5, the full variable domain is NAGVMQNPRHLVRRRGQEARLRCSPMKGHSHVYWYRQLPEEGLKFMVYLQKENIIDESGMPKERFSAEFPKEGPSILRIQQVVRGDSAAYFCASSPRDAGAIPQETQYFGPGTRLLVL.

J is TRBJ2-2 and V is TRBV19; TRBD2 agrees at 10 bases. This CDR3 has 16 amino acids. Germline values: CDR1 LNHDA, CDR2 SQIVND (reference sequence). V was pared by 7 bases and J by 4 bases, with 9 bases of the junction left unmatched. In DNA form, the CDR3 reads TGTGCCAGTATAAAGCGGGAGGGCCTTGGCACCGGGGAGCTGTTTTTT. Translating it yields CASIKREGLGTGELFF.